This T cell receptor beta chain stems from a study of T cell responses to AZD1222 COVID-19 vaccine. Study-level results: Vaccination with two AZD1222 doses was followed by a rise in Spike-specific TCR breadth and depth.

Clones were sequenced by immunoSEQ multiplex PCR, and TCRdb holds only the in-frame ones, with some missing. The sample has about 110,000 clones, over 75% seen once. Concerning this clone itself: Its antigen is currently unknown.

V was trimmed by 5 bases and J by 5 bases, leaving 14 bases between them. The CDR3 has 14 amino acids. The germline V gene has CDR1 SGHAT and CDR2 FQNNGV. Here the sequenced sample was peripheral blood, taken on day 0 of AZD1222 vaccination. This clonotype originated in an adult in good health. The rearrangement uses TRBV11-2 and TRBJ2-3; D might be TRBD1 or TRBD2, each matching 5 bases. CDR3 sequence (DNA): TGTGCCAGCAGCCCCGGGACCGTGGGAGATACGCAGTATTTT. As protein: CASSPGTVGDTQYF.